These 29 T cell receptor beta chains came from one sample sequenced in a study of Ad26.COV2.S vaccination and SARS-CoV-2 variants. Treatment in this sample: over 15 received Ad26.COV2.S at low or high dose, single or two shots; roughly five received placebo; per-sample allocation not given. The samples were gathered on day 63 after the first injection of vaccine or placebo. Libraries were prepared by immunoSEQ multiplex PCR; TCRdb keeps only in-frame clonotypes and omits some of them. The repertoire has roughly 350,000 clones, about nine tenths of them found once; the top ten carry around 6.1%. The source material was peripheral blood, sampled in a trial of Ad26.COV2.S vaccine versus placebo. Receptors originate from a person between 18 and 59 years old who received the Ad26.COV2.S COVID-19 vaccine or a placebo.

This clone was observed a single time. This chain links TRBV4-3 with TRBJ1-6, with a tentative D call TRBD1 (5 bases). CDR3 length: 13 amino acids. Per germline, CDR1 LGHNA and CDR2 YSLEER. V lost 6 bases to trimming and J lost 10 bases, with 13 bases between them. The CDR3 bases are TGCGCCAGCAGTCTACGGGGCAGATCACCCCTCCACTTT. The encoded protein is CASSLRGRSPLHF.

The V and J genes are TRBV6-5 and TRBJ1-5; D may be TRBD1 (5 bases). The germline V and J ends were trimmed by 2 bases and 5 bases, with 13 bases remaining between them. The CDR3 totals 15 residues. Germline values: CDR1 MNHEY, CDR2 SVGAGI. The chain's CDR3 is CASSYGRGIDQPQHF. As DNA, the CDR3 is TGTGCCAGCAGTTACGGGAGGGGTATTGATCAGCCCCAGCATTTT.

CDR3 protein: CASSSSDGQPQHF. CDR3 nucleotides: TGTGCCAGCAGCTCCTCCGACGGACAGCCCCAGCATTTT. The chain recombines TRBV7-3 with TRBJ1-5; D is ambiguous. In germline, CDR1 is SGHTA, CDR2 FQGTGA. The CDR3 totals 13 residues. Trimming left V 4 bases short and J 7 bases short, with 11 bases between. Using reference TRBV7-3 and TRBJ1-5 for the parts outside the CDR3, the full variable domain is GAGVSQTPSNKVTEKGKYVELRCDPISGHTALYWYRQSLGQGPEFLIYFQGTGAADDSGLPNDRFFAVRPEGSVSTLKIQRTERGDSAVYLCASSSSDGQPQHFGDGTRLSIL.

The chain links TRBV7-9 to TRBJ2-5, with 9 bases matching TRBD1. V was pared by 3 bases and J by 5 bases, with 13 bases of the junction left unmatched. The CDR3 is 17 residues long. Per germline, CDR1 SEHNR and CDR2 FQNEAQ (reference sequence). DNA for the CDR3: TGTGCCAGCAGCTTGATCGGGGGACAGGGTTGGGACGAGACCCAGTACTTC. It is translated as CASSLIGGQGWDETQYF.

This clone appeared a single time. The chain recombines TRBV30 with TRBJ1-2; D unclear. Looked up from germline, CDR1 is GTSNPN and CDR2 is SVGIG (reference sequence). V lost 0 bases, J lost 8 bases, and 31 bases lay in between. CDR3 length: 19 amino acids. The CDR3 DNA sequence: TGTGCCTGGAGTGTTTCCCGTCGGACTGTTCGGGGTAATAGGTTAGGCTACACCTTC. Residues: CAWSVSRRTVRGNRLGYTF.

This clone was seen a handful of times. The rearrangement joins TRBV15 to TRBJ2-2, with D unclear. Per germline, CDR1 LNHNV and CDR2 YYDKDF (reference sequence). Trimming removed 7 bases from V and 0 bases from J, with 9 bases in between. This CDR3 has 14 amino acids. The CDR3 reads CATTAFSNTGELFF. DNA for the CDR3: TGTGCCACCACCGCTTTTTCGAACACCGGGGAGCTGTTTTTT.

The chain carries TRBV7-8 and TRBJ2-3; weak D call: TRBD1 (6 bases). CDR1 is SGHVS, CDR2 FQNEAQ, per germline. CDR3 length equals 17 residues. Trimming stripped 5 bases from V and 1 base from J, with 19 bases between. The CDR3 region is CASSARTVLAGTDTQYF. CDR3 DNA: TGTGCCAGCAGCGCAAGGACAGTTCTAGCTGGCACAGATACGCAGTATTTT.

The J gene is TRBJ1-1, the V gene TRBV30; no clear D. Per the germline V gene, CDR1 is GTSNPN and CDR2 is SVGIG (reference sequence). V was trimmed by 3 bases and J by 3 bases, leaving 17 bases between them. The CDR3 covers 15 residues. As DNA, the CDR3 is TGTGCCTGGAGCTTGTCGTTGGGAGGTTACACTGAAGCTTTCTTT. Its protein product is CAWSLSLGGYTEAFF.

The chain combines TRBV6-2 or TRBV6-3 with TRBJ2-7; TRBD1 might be the D (6 bases). V was trimmed by 1 base and J by 2 bases, leaving 12 bases between them. Germline assignment: CDR1 MNHEY and CDR2 SVGEGT. This CDR3 region has 15 residues. This CDR3 is CASSYYRDNAYEQYF. For the CDR3, the DNA is TGTGCCAGCAGTTACTATAGGGACAACGCCTACGAGCAGTACTTC.

The CDR3 DNA reads as TGTGCCTGGAGTGTACTCACTGAAGCTTTCTTT. Translation gives CAWSVLTEAFF. This sequence joins TRBV30 and TRBJ1-1; no reliable D call. Trimming stripped 0 bases from V and 4 bases from J, with 3 bases between. This CDR3 comprises 11 residues. In germline, CDR1 is GTSNPN, CDR2 SVGIG (reference sequence).

This clone was found many times. This chain uses TRBV7-9 with TRBJ2-3; 7 nucleotides line up with TRBD2. With 4 bases clipped from V and 4 bases from J, the junction kept 2 bases outside the gene matches. This CDR3 spans 13 amino acids. Looked up from germline, CDR1 is SEHNR and CDR2 is FQNEAQ (reference sequence). The CDR3 region is CASSWTSSDTQYF. The DNA for the CDR3 is TGTGCCAGCAGCTGGACTAGTTCAGATACGCAGTATTTT.

The V call is TRBV30, the J call TRBJ1-4; D might be TRBD1 (6 bases). Germline V gives CDR1 GTSNPN, CDR2 SVGIG (reference sequence). Trimming removed 7 bases at V and 2 bases at J, with 17 bases between. The length of the CDR3 is 15 residues. Here the CDR3 DNA reads TGTGCCTTGGACAGCCCAGGCGGGACTAATGAAAAACTGTTTTTT. Translated: CALDSPGGTNEKLFF.

The chain carries TRBV7-3 and TRBJ2-3, with TRBD2 matching 10 bases. Germline CDR1 reads SGHTA; CDR2 reads FQGTGA. The CDR3 runs to 16 residues. Trimming cost V 6 bases and J 0 bases; bases outside gene matches: 6. The CDR3 sequence: CASSRSGRPSTDTQYF. CDR3 DNA: TGTGCCAGCAGTCGTAGCGGGAGGCCTAGCACAGATACGCAGTATTTT.

The V call is TRBV5-4, the J call TRBJ1-2, with a tentative D call TRBD1 (5 bases). With 4 bases removed from V and 6 bases from J, the gap between germline ends came to 16 bases. The CDR3 spans 14 residues. Germline V gene data show CDR1 as SGHNT and CDR2 as YYREEE (reference sequence). CDR3 DNA sequence: TGTGCCAGCAGCCCCCCCGGGGGGGTCGATGGCTACACCTTC. Its protein is CASSPPGGVDGYTF.

CDR3 in DNA: TGTGCCAGCAGCTTACAGGGGGGGTATCATACGCAGTATTTT. Its translation: CASSLQGGYHTQYF. The genes are TRBV11-3 and TRBJ2-3; D possibly matches TRBD1 or TRBD2 (7 bases each). CDR3 size: 14 residues. V dropped 2 bases and J dropped 7 bases, with 13 bases sitting between them. CDR1 SGHNT and CDR2 YENEEA come from the germline V gene. The full variable domain, rest sourced from reference TRBV11-3 and TRBJ2-3, is EAGVVQSPRYKIIEKKQPVAFWCNPISGHNTLYWYLQNLGQGPELLIRYENEEAVDDSQLPKDRFSAERLKGVDSTLKIQPAELGDSAVYLCASSLQGGYHTQYFGPGTRLTVL.

The CDR3 bases are TGTGCCAGCAGCCCCCAGGGGAAGGGTGCTGAAGCTTTCTTT. This sequence encodes CASSPQGKGAEAFF. V gene TRBV11-2 combines with J gene TRBJ1-1; D is perhaps TRBD1 (6 bases). Germline CDR1 reads SGHAT; CDR2 reads FQNNGV. V gave up 5 bases and J gave up 6 bases, with 16 bases separating them. The CDR3 contains 14 residues.

The gene calls are TRBV29-1 and TRBJ1-1; TRBD1 is a possible D gene (5 bases). V was pared by 3 bases and J by 5 bases, with 10 bases between. This CDR3 is built from 12 residues. Germline CDR1 SQVTM, CDR2 ANQGSEA. CDR3 nucleotide sequence: TGCAGCGTTGAGCAGGGACGAACTGAAGCTTTCTTT. Its translation is CSVEQGRTEAFF. The full variable domain, in which reference TRBV29-1 and TRBJ1-1 provide the parts outside the CDR3, is SAVISQKPSRDICQRGTSLTIQCQVDSQVTMMFWYRQQPGQSLTLIATANQGSEATYESGFVIDKFPISRPNLTFSTLTVSNMSPEDSSIYLCSVEQGRTEAFFGQGTRLTVV.

The CDR3 DNA is TGTGCCTGGAGTCCCCTAGGGCCCGGCGAGCAGTACTTC. Encoded protein: CAWSPLGPGEQYF. The chain couples TRBV30 to TRBJ2-7; D remains unclear. The CDR3 loop spans 13 amino acids. V was cut by 2 bases and J by 6 bases, with 14 bases left in between. Germline V lookup: CDR1 GTSNPN, CDR2 SVGIG (reference sequence).

This chain uses TRBV10-3 with TRBJ1-5, with 7 bases aligning to TRBD1. The J segment lost 2 bases and the V segment lost 3 bases, leaving 7 bases of the junction unmatched. The CDR3 consists of 16 residues. The V gene's germline CDR1 is ENHRY and CDR2 SYGVKD. Here the CDR3 reads CAISDNRGEGNQPQHF. CDR3 DNA: TGTGCCATCAGTGATAACAGGGGCGAGGGCAATCAGCCCCAGCATTTT.

This chain uses TRBV7-9 with TRBJ1-2; D ambiguous. V gave up 5 bases and J gave up 8 bases, with 12 bases separating them. This CDR3 spans 12 amino acids. The germline gives CDR1 SEHNR, CDR2 FQNEAQ (reference sequence). CDR3: CASSHQYRGYTF. DNA for the CDR3: TGTGCCAGCAGCCACCAATATAGAGGCTACACCTTC.

This clone was counted at least ten times. This chain joins TRBV21-1 and TRBJ2-7. TRBV21-1 is shown as a pseudogene. The CDR3 spans 9 residues. The CDR3 protein is CASSGEQYF. CDR3 bases: TGTGCCAGCAGTGGAGAGCAGTACTTC.

The chain couples TRBV4-3 to TRBJ2-1, with D uncertain. The V and J ends lost 4 bases and 5 bases respectively, with 3 bases between them. The CDR3 has 11 amino acids. From germline, CDR1 is LGHNA and CDR2 YSLEER. As DNA, the CDR3 is TGCGCCAGCAGCCTCCACAATGAGCAGTTCTTC. Its translation is CASSLHNEQFF.

This sequence joins TRBV15 and TRBJ1-1; D unresolved. Germline V gives CDR1 LNHNV, CDR2 YYDKDF (reference sequence). This CDR3 is 15 amino acids long. Trimming cost V 1 base and J 1 base, with 10 bases left between them. DNA of the CDR3: TGTGCCACCAGCAGAGTAGGGCGAGGGAACACTGAAGCTTTCTTT. Protein product: CATSRVGRGNTEAFF.

The genes are TRBV7-3 and TRBJ2-5, with D perhaps matching TRBD2 (5 bases). The CDR3 consists of 15 residues. The germline V gene has CDR1 SGHTA and CDR2 FQGTGA. Trimming shortened V by 1 base and J by 5 bases, and 14 bases separated the two germline ends. Here the CDR3 reads CASSLIGQSGETQYF. The DNA for the CDR3 is TGTGCCAGCAGCTTAATCGGGCAATCGGGGGAGACCCAGTACTTC.

This clone occurred a few times. This chain joins TRBV4-3 and TRBJ1-2; 8 nucleotides align to TRBD1. Germline trimming cut 2 bases from V and 4 bases from J; bases unmatched to any gene: 6. The germline CDR1 and CDR2 sequences are LGHNA and YSLEER. The CDR3 length is 15 residues. The CDR3 sequence: CASSQSSGGSYGYTF. The CDR3 DNA is TGCGCCAGCAGCCAATCATCAGGGGGCAGCTATGGCTACACCTTC.

This rearrangement joins TRBV6-2 or TRBV6-3 to TRBJ1-2; maybe TRBD1 (6 bases). The CDR3 runs to 20 residues. Germline CDR1 MNHEY, CDR2 SVGEGT. Trimming took 1 base from V and 6 from J, leaving 30 bases between them. The CDR3 sequence is CASSYLSGSGQQVSGDGYTF. CDR3 nucleotides: TGTGCCAGCAGTTACTTGTCAGGTTCGGGACAACAGGTCTCCGGGGATGGCTACACCTTC.

The CDR3 here is CASSYGTGGPSEKLFF. DNA for the CDR3: TGTGCCAGCAGCTACGGGACAGGGGGCCCAAGTGAAAAACTGTTTTTT. The rearrangement uses TRBV7-8 and TRBJ1-4, with 12 bases identical to TRBD1. The CDR3 covers 16 residues. CDR1 and CDR2 from the germline V gene are SGHVS and FQNEAQ. The V segment lost 4 bases and the J segment 7 bases; nucleotides outside the gene matches: 7.

Notes on this clone: Other DNA sequences in this sample translate to the same CDR3. This chain joins TRBV18 and TRBJ1-5; 8 bases line up with TRBD1. Germline V CDR1 and CDR2: KGHSH, LQKENI. The CDR3 is 14 residues long. V was pared by 3 bases and J by 2 bases, with 0 bases of the junction left unmatched. CDR3 region: CASSPTGGNQPQHF. Here the CDR3 DNA reads TGTGCCAGCTCACCGACAGGGGGCAATCAGCCCCAGCATTTT.

V usage is TRBV29-1 and J usage is TRBJ2-3; 7 bases fit TRBD2. Trimming took 1 base from V and 6 from J; bases not matched to a gene: 13. The germline CDR1 and CDR2 sequences are SQVTM and ANQGSEA. CDR3 length: 16 residues. For the CDR3, the DNA is TGCAGCGTTGAAGTCGCCGGGTGGACTAGGTTGGATACGCAGTATTTT. Translated, it gives CSVEVAGWTRLDTQYF.